The clone carrying this T cell receptor (beta chain) was seen only a few times. Its antigen is not known. A 5'RACE reaction primed in the constant segment made cDNA libraries of TCR alpha and TCR beta, and these carried sample barcodes and UMIs. Using its own MiXCR run on the 5' RACE reads, TCRdb lists one record per CDR3 protein. The sample has under 350,000 distinct CDR3 sequences; 15% to 20% are singletons. Trimming left V 3 bases short and J 4 bases short, with 9 bases between. The CDR3 consists of 13 residues. This record comes from a study of T-cell memory formation after mild COVID-19. General observations from the study: Memory from before infection featured some responding clones, which suggests cross-reactive memory joined. CD4/CD8 balance characterized clones contracting day 15 to 85, and CD4+ skew characterized later expanders.

Sample: PBMCs or a T cell subset sorted from them (not recorded which). This receptor was identified in a man younger than 30 who had mild COVID-19 (a few samples of this study predate the infection). Cell type and time point are not known. The chain joins TRBV12-3 or TRBV12-4 to TRBJ1-2; D gene unclear. The DNA of the CDR3 is TGTGCCAGCAGTTTGCGTCCTTCCTATGGCTACACCTTC. This translates into CASSLRPSYGYTF.